The text below deals with one T cell receptor (beta chain). At one boundary the junction diverges from the germline segment, which might be a read error. The sample is drawn from a study of blood T cell repertoires in COVID-19. Overall study: Acute-phase and convalescent COVID-19 samples originated in the United States, Italy and Spain. PBMCs, B-cell-depleted T cells, or T cells were the source of the cDNA or gDNA that made up the material.

Per the original methods: Reference gene primers were amplified, and this amplification served to estimate nucleated cell counts. Data came from immunoSEQ multiplex PCR; TCRdb stores just in-frame clones and leaves some out. D and trimming come from the DNA, and the V and J calls and clone size come from that table. The data show about 20,000 clones, more than 85% seen once. Germline lookup yields CDR1 SGHTA and CDR2 FQGNSA. The CDR3 consists of 12 residues. Sequencing was carried out using peripheral blood. The clonotype comes from a human donor in a cohort sampled during active COVID-19. This chain uses TRBV7-2 with TRBJ2-1; the match to TRBD2 covers 10 bases. CDR3 nucleotide sequence: TGTGCCAGCAGTTTAGCGGGGGGAGAGCAGTTCTTC. It codes for CASSLAGGEQFF.